A selection of T cell receptor beta chains follows, all from one sample in a study of blood T cell repertoires in COVID-19. Libraries were prepared by immunoSEQ multiplex PCR; TCRdb keeps only in-frame clonotypes and omits some of them. The sample holds more than 300,000 clones, approximately 89% seen once. Sequences were obtained from peripheral blood. The receptors stem from a young woman with COVID-19, enrolled during active disease. CDR3s include the opening cysteine and the closing phenylalanine or tryptophan. D genes are given only for firm matches. Expanded clones are given a class, and other clones once, few, many or no size at all.

>TRBJ2-7|TRBV7-9|-|-
CASSSEYRDTDYEQYF
TGTGCCAGCAGCTCAGAATACCGGGACACAGACTACGAGCAGTACTTC
>TRBJ1-2|TRBV18|-|-
CASSPQQGSDGYTF
TGTGCCAGCTCACCGCAACAGGGAAGCGATGGCTACACCTTC
>TRBJ2-1|TRBV13|TRBD2|-
CASSLPGLAVNEQFF
TGTGCCAGCAGCCTCCCCGGACTAGCGGTTAATGAGCAGTTCTTC
>TRBJ2-2|TRBV4-3|-|-
CASSPTGNTGELFF
TGCGCCAGCAGCCCGACGGGGAACACCGGGGAGCTGTTTTTT
>TRBJ2-3|TRBV7-8|TRBD2|-
CASTPKRGRTDTQYF
TGTGCCAGCACCCCAAAGCGGGGGCGCACAGATACGCAGTATTTT
>TRBJ2-1|TRBV7-9|TRBD2|once
CASSLGVAGPEQFF
TGTGCCAGCAGCTTAGGTGTAGCGGGGCCCGAGCAGTTCTTC
>TRBJ1-2|TRBV5-4|TRBD1|-
CASSFGPGTGRVAGYTF
TGTGCCAGCAGCTTCGGTCCCGGGACAGGGAGGGTTGCTGGCTACACCTTC
>TRBJ1-6|TRBV6-6|-|-
CASREVGSPLHF
TGTGCCAGCCGGGAGGTGGGCTCACCCCTCCACTTT
>TRBJ2-5|TRBV27|-|-
CASSDRQDNQDTQYF
TGTGCCAGCAGTGACAGACAGGATAACCAAGATACCCAGTACTTC
>TRBJ1-2|TRBV30|-|-
CAWSVRQTANYGYTF
TGTGCCTGGAGTGTGAGACAGACCGCTAACTATGGCTACACCTTC
>TRBJ1-5|TRBV19|-|-
CASSMTRVQPQHF
TGTGCCAGTAGTATGACGAGGGTTCAGCCCCAGCATTTT
>TRBJ2-1|TRBV7-9|-|-
CASSLSAGSNEQFF
TGTGCCAGCAGCTTATCGGCAGGCTCTAATGAGCAGTTCTTC
>TRBJ1-6|TRBV18|TRBD1|-
CASSREGQGVSPLHF
TGTGCCAGCTCACGGGAAGGACAGGGCGTTTCACCCCTCCACTTT
>TRBJ1-4|TRBV6-1|TRBD1|-
CASSDRDSTNEKLFF
TGTGCCAGCAGTGATCGGGACAGTACTAATGAAAAACTGTTTTTT
>TRBJ1-1|TRBV6-2/TRBV6-3|-|-
CASSPPRENTEAFF
TGTGCCAGCAGTCCACCCCGGGAGAACACTGAAGCTTTCTTT
>TRBJ2-3|TRBV7-3|-|many
CASSPNGQDTQYF
TGTGCCAGCAGCCCAAACGGACAAGATACGCAGTATTTT
>TRBJ2-2|TRBV2|-|-
CASSYSLAGELFF
TGTGCCAGCAGTTACAGTTTGGCCGGGGAGCTGTTTTTT
>TRBJ2-5|TRBV5-1|TRBD2|-
CASSLYRALAARWETQYF
TGCGCCAGCAGCCTTTACCGGGCACTAGCGGCCAGATGGGAGACCCAGTACTTC
>TRBJ2-3|TRBV7-9|-|few
CASSLTSDTQYF
TGTGCCAGCAGCTTAACTTCAGATACGCAGTATTTT
>TRBJ1-2|TRBV9|-|-
CASSVSGGGYTF
TGTGCCAGCAGCGTCTCAGGTGGGGGCTACACCTTC
>TRBJ1-2|TRBV27|-|once
CASSLAGGAQEGYTF
TGTGCCAGCAGTTTGGCGGGGGGCGCCCAAGAAGGCTACACCTTC
>TRBJ1-2|TRBV4-1|-|-
CASSQALTYGYTF
TGCGCCAGCAGCCAAGCTCTGACATATGGCTACACCTTC
>TRBJ2-2|TRBV2|TRBD2|-
CASREGVNTGELFF
TGTGCCAGCCGGGAGGGGGTAAACACCGGGGAGCTGTTTTTT
>TRBJ2-5|TRBV13|-|-
CASSLGPLAIQETQYF
TGTGCCAGCAGCTTAGGGCCCCTGGCCATCCAAGAGACCCAGTACTTC
>TRBJ1-2|TRBV5-6|TRBD1|-
CASSLEAGGFYGYTF
TGTGCCAGCAGCTTGGAGGCAGGGGGCTTCTATGGCTACACCTTC
>TRBJ1-1|TRBV10-2|-|-
CASSEGQPRPEAFF
TGCGCCAGCAGTGAGGGACAGCCTAGACCTGAAGCTTTCTTT
>TRBJ2-1|TRBV3-1/TRBV3-2|TRBD1|-
CASSQTGGVGNEQFF
TGTGCCAGCAGCCAGACAGGGGGCGTGGGGAATGAGCAGTTCTTC
>TRBJ2-2|TRBV29-1|-|-
CSATGTGELFF
TGCAGCGCTACGGGCACCGGGGAGCTGTTTTTT
>TRBJ1-5|TRBV2|TRBD1|-
CASSVNRGDQPQHF
TGTGCCAGCAGTGTAAACAGGGGCGATCAGCCCCAGCATTTT
>TRBJ1-1|TRBV11-2|-|-
CASSSLQGSVAFF
TGTGCCAGCAGCTCCCTTCAGGGGTCGGTGGCTTTCTTT
>TRBJ1-2|TRBV9|-|-
CASSVMGPGIGGYTF
TGTGCCAGCAGCGTGATGGGTCCAGGGATAGGTGGCTACACCTTC
>TRBJ1-2|TRBV19|-|-
CASRSSGGTFRGYTF
TGTGCCAGTAGATCTTCCGGGGGAACCTTCAGGGGCTACACCTTC
>TRBJ1-5|TRBV2|-|-
CASSDRGGQPQHF
TGTGCCAGCAGTGACAGGGGTGGTCAGCCCCAGCATTTT
>TRBJ2-1|TRBV4-2|TRBD2|many
CASSLDGGGSYNEQFF
TGTGCCAGCAGCCTGGACGGGGGGGGCTCCTACAATGAGCAGTTCTTC
>TRBJ1-1|TRBV6-5|-|-
CASSWGVNTEAFF
TGTGCCAGCAGTTGGGGGGTGAACACTGAAGCTTTCTTT
>TRBJ2-3|TRBV10-3|TRBD2|-
CAISESAAGLRTDTQYF
TGTGCCATCAGTGAGTCGGCAGCGGGGCTCCGCACAGATACGCAGTATTTT
>TRBJ1-2|TRBV4-3|-|-
CASSQEGLRRPYGYTF
TGCGCCAGCAGCCAAGAGGGATTACGGAGGCCCTATGGCTACACCTTC
>TRBJ1-5|TRBV6-8|-|-
CASPGECNQPQHF
TGTGCCAGCCCGGGAGAGTGCAATCAGCCCCAGCATTTT
>TRBJ2-3|TRBV5-1|-|-
CASSLAGGWGDTDTQYF
TGCGCCAGCAGCTTGGCCGGGGGATGGGGGGACACAGATACGCAGTATTTT
>TRBJ2-3|TRBV19|TRBD1|-
CASSLQGAYTDTQYF
TGTGCCAGTAGCCTTCAGGGGGCCTACACAGATACGCAGTATTTT
>TRBJ1-1|TRBV27|-|once
CASTLGVGPSQRAFF
TGTGCCAGCACCCTAGGGGTAGGGCCTTCTCAACGAGCTTTCTTT
>TRBJ2-3|TRBV6-6|TRBD2|-
CASRNLAGGSTDTQYF
TGTGCCAGCAGAAACCTAGCGGGGGGCAGCACAGATACGCAGTATTTT
>TRBJ1-2|TRBV5-4|-|-
CASALGGNYGYTF
TGTGCCAGCGCTCTTGGGGGGAACTATGGCTACACCTTC
>TRBJ1-6|TRBV9|-|-
CASSVAPGYNSPLHF
TGTGCCAGCAGCGTAGCTCCGGGTTATAATTCACCCCTCCACTTT
>TRBJ1-2|TRBV19|-|-
CASSPGALGYGYTF
TGTGCCAGTAGTCCAGGGGCTTTGGGCTATGGCTACACCTTC
>TRBJ1-1|TRBV30|-|-
CAWSSPGNTEAFF
TGTGCCTGGAGCTCTCCGGGAAACACTGAAGCTTTCTTT
>TRBJ2-5|TRBV5-6|TRBD2|-
CASSLVPSGGQRYF
TGTGCCAGCAGCTTGGTTCCTAGCGGGGGGCAAAGGTACTTC
>TRBJ1-1|TRBV6-5|TRBD1|-
CASSRDRDRGTEAFF
TGTGCCAGCAGTCGAGACCGGGACAGGGGCACTGAAGCTTTCTTT
>TRBJ1-4|TRBV11-3|-|-
CASRGGENEKLFF
TGTGCCAGCAGAGGCGGTGAAAATGAAAAACTGTTTTTT
>TRBJ1-2|TRBV27|TRBD1|-
CASSPEGAYGYTF
TGTGCCAGCAGTCCCGAGGGGGCCTATGGCTACACCTTC
>TRBJ2-1|TRBV4-2|TRBD1|-
CASSRNGQGKVNEQFF
TGTGCCAGCAGCCGTAATGGACAGGGGAAAGTTAATGAGCAGTTCTTC
>TRBJ2-3|TRBV7-8|-|-
CASSYGQYETDTQYF
TGTGCCAGCAGCTACGGACAGTATGAGACAGATACGCAGTATTTT
>TRBJ1-5|TRBV5-6|-|-
CASSRGQLNQPQHF
TGTGCCAGCAGCCGAGGACAGCTAAATCAGCCCCAGCATTTT
>TRBJ1-5|TRBV6-2/TRBV6-3|-|few
CASSISEGQPQHF
TGTGCCAGCAGTATTTCGGAGGGTCAGCCCCAGCATTTT
>TRBJ2-1|TRBV15|TRBD2|-
CATSPRTSGGLTSSYNEQFF
TGTGCCACCAGCCCTCGGACTAGCGGGGGGCTCACATCCTCCTACAATGAGCAGTTCTTC
>TRBJ1-1|TRBV5-1|-|-
CASSLEGVQNTEAFF
TGCGCCAGCAGCTTGGAAGGGGTACAGAACACTGAAGCTTTCTTT
>TRBJ1-2|TRBV4-3|TRBD1|-
CASSPTNQGAFGYTF
TGCGCCAGCAGCCCGACGAATCAGGGGGCGTTTGGCTACACCTTC
>TRBJ1-1|TRBV7-2|-|-
CASINRGVLETNTEAFF
TGTGCCAGCATAAATCGGGGGGTGCTTGAGACGAACACTGAAGCTTTCTTT
>TRBJ2-3|TRBV6-5|TRBD2|-
CASSSWGLAADTQYF
TGTGCCAGCAGTTCCTGGGGACTAGCAGCCGATACGCAGTATTTT
>TRBJ2-2|TRBV6-4|TRBD2|-
CASSRLAGSNTGELFF
TGTGCCAGCAGCAGACTAGCGGGATCGAACACCGGGGAGCTGTTTTTT